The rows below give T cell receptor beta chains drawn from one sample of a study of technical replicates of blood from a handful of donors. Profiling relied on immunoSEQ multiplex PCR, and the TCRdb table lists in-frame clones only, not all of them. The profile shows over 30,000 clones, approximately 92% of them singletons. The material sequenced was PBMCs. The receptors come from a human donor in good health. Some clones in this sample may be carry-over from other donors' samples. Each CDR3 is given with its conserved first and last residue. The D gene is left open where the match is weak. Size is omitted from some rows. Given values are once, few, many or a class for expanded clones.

cdr3_nt: TGTGCCAGCAGTCGACAGAGAGATAATACGCAGTATTTT; cdr3_aa: CASSRQRDNTQYF; cdr3_length: 13; d_call: -; j_call: TRBJ2-3; clone_size: -; v_call: TRBV7-3
cdr3_nt: TGCAGCGTTGAACAACAACAATGGCACGGCTACACCTTC; cdr3_aa: CSVEQQQWHGYTF; cdr3_length: 13; d_call: -; j_call: TRBJ1-2; clone_size: -; v_call: TRBV29-1
cdr3_nt: TGTGCCAGCAGCTTCGGGGCGGGGCGTGAGCAGTTCTTC; cdr3_aa: CASSFGAGREQFF; cdr3_length: 13; d_call: -; j_call: TRBJ2-1; clone_size: -; v_call: TRBV7-9
cdr3_nt: TGCGCCAGCTCAAACAGCCGTGGTGAGGAAAAACTGTTTTTT; cdr3_aa: CASSNSRGEEKLFF; cdr3_length: 14; d_call: -; j_call: TRBJ1-4; clone_size: -; v_call: TRBV5-1
cdr3_nt: TGTGCCAGCGCCTTGGGGGGGCACTATGGCTACACCTTC; cdr3_aa: CASALGGHYGYTF; cdr3_length: 13; d_call: -; j_call: TRBJ1-2; clone_size: -; v_call: TRBV6-6
cdr3_nt: TGTGCCAGCAGCACATACTCTGGGGCCAACGTCCTGACTTTC; cdr3_aa: CASSTYSGANVLTF; cdr3_length: 14; d_call: -; j_call: TRBJ2-6; clone_size: -; v_call: TRBV11-2
cdr3_nt: TGTGCCAGTAGTATAGAACTCGAATATACGCAGTATTTT; cdr3_aa: CASSIELEYTQYF; cdr3_length: 13; d_call: -; j_call: TRBJ2-3; clone_size: -; v_call: TRBV19
cdr3_nt: TGTGCCAGCAGCTTGGAGGGGGTCCGAGAGCAGTACTTC; cdr3_aa: CASSLEGVREQYF; cdr3_length: 13; d_call: -; j_call: TRBJ2-7; clone_size: -; v_call: TRBV5-8
cdr3_nt: TGTGCCAGCAGCTTGGTCGGCTATGGCTACACCTTC; cdr3_aa: CASSLVGYGYTF; cdr3_length: 12; d_call: -; j_call: TRBJ1-2; clone_size: few; v_call: TRBV6-5
cdr3_nt: TGTGCCAGTAGTATCTCTTCTAGGGGGAGAACCTACGAGCAGTACTTC; cdr3_aa: CASSISSRGRTYEQYF; cdr3_length: 16; d_call: -; j_call: TRBJ2-7; clone_size: -; v_call: TRBV19
cdr3_nt: TGTGCCAGCAGCGTTACTAGCGGGGGGCGGGGGACCAGTACCCAGTACTTC; cdr3_aa: CASSVTSGGRGTSTQYF; cdr3_length: 17; d_call: TRBD2; j_call: TRBJ2-5; clone_size: -; v_call: TRBV9
cdr3_nt: TGTGCCACCAGCTCGACAGGGATGGGACCCATGAACACTGAAGCTTTCTTT; cdr3_aa: CATSSTGMGPMNTEAFF; cdr3_length: 17; d_call: TRBD1; j_call: TRBJ1-1; clone_size: -; v_call: TRBV15
cdr3_nt: TGCGCCAGCAGGGGACTCAAACTGGGGGACACCGGGGAGCTGTTTTTT; cdr3_aa: CASRGLKLGDTGELFF; cdr3_length: 16; d_call: -; j_call: TRBJ2-2; clone_size: -; v_call: TRBV23-1
cdr3_nt: TGCGCCAGCAGCAGTATTACTGGGACTAGCGGGAACACCGGGGAGCTGTTTTTT; cdr3_aa: CASSSITGTSGNTGELFF; cdr3_length: 18; d_call: TRBD2; j_call: TRBJ2-2; clone_size: -; v_call: TRBV5-1
cdr3_nt: TGTGCCAGCAGCCGCCAACTTTCTAGCACAGATACGCAGTATTTT; cdr3_aa: CASSRQLSSTDTQYF; cdr3_length: 15; d_call: -; j_call: TRBJ2-3; clone_size: few; v_call: TRBV14
cdr3_nt: TGTGCCAGCAGCCCCCGTCGGACTAGCGGGAGCTATGAGCAGTTCTTC; cdr3_aa: CASSPRRTSGSYEQFF; cdr3_length: 16; d_call: TRBD2; j_call: TRBJ2-1; clone_size: -; v_call: TRBV9
cdr3_nt: TGTGCCAGCAGTCCAACCGGGACTAGCGGGGGAGATACGCAGTATTTT; cdr3_aa: CASSPTGTSGGDTQYF; cdr3_length: 16; d_call: TRBD2; j_call: TRBJ2-3; clone_size: -; v_call: TRBV2
cdr3_nt: TGCGCCAGCAGCTTGGACAGGGGCGCGTCGTTGCAAAAACTGTTTTTT; cdr3_aa: CASSLDRGASLQKLFF; cdr3_length: 16; d_call: TRBD1; j_call: TRBJ1-4; clone_size: -; v_call: TRBV5-1
cdr3_nt: TGCGCCAGCAGCTTCCAGGGCCGCAACTATGGCTACACCTTC; cdr3_aa: CASSFQGRNYGYTF; cdr3_length: 14; d_call: -; j_call: TRBJ1-2; clone_size: -; v_call: TRBV5-1
cdr3_nt: TGTGCCAGCAGATCCGGGACAGCCTCTGGAAACACCATATATTTT; cdr3_aa: CASRSGTASGNTIYF; cdr3_length: 15; d_call: TRBD1; j_call: TRBJ1-3; clone_size: -; v_call: TRBV6-1
cdr3_nt: TGTGCCATCAGTGACCAGGACAGGGGGGGCTATGGCTACACCTTC; cdr3_aa: CAISDQDRGGYGYTF; cdr3_length: 15; d_call: TRBD1; j_call: TRBJ1-2; clone_size: -; v_call: TRBV10-3
cdr3_nt: TGTGCTAGTGGTTCGGGACTAGCGGGAGGGTACAATGAGCAGTTCTTC; cdr3_aa: CASGSGLAGGYNEQFF; cdr3_length: 16; d_call: TRBD2; j_call: TRBJ2-1; clone_size: -; v_call: TRBV12-5
cdr3_nt: TGTGCCTCCTACCGACAGCCCTTATCGGGCTACACCTTC; cdr3_aa: CASYRQPLSGYTF; cdr3_length: 13; d_call: -; j_call: TRBJ1-2; clone_size: -; v_call: TRBV2
cdr3_nt: TGCGCCAGCAGCCAGGGGCCGGACAGGGTTTTATACGAGCAGTACTTC; cdr3_aa: CASSQGPDRVLYEQYF; cdr3_length: 16; d_call: TRBD1; j_call: TRBJ2-7; clone_size: -; v_call: TRBV4-1
cdr3_nt: TGTGCCAGCAGCTCAGACGGCACCAGGGGCGAGACCCAGTACTTC; cdr3_aa: CASSSDGTRGETQYF; cdr3_length: 15; d_call: -; j_call: TRBJ2-5; clone_size: -; v_call: TRBV7-2
cdr3_nt: TGTGCCAGCAGCCGGGTTAGCGGCAGCACAGATACGCAGTATTTT; cdr3_aa: CASSRVSGSTDTQYF; cdr3_length: 15; d_call: -; j_call: TRBJ2-3; clone_size: once; v_call: TRBV6-6
cdr3_nt: TGTGCCAGCAGCGTAGAATCCGGGAGGGGGATTGATACGCAGTATTTT; cdr3_aa: CASSVESGRGIDTQYF; cdr3_length: 16; d_call: TRBD2; j_call: TRBJ2-3; clone_size: -; v_call: TRBV9
cdr3_nt: TGCGCCAGCAGCCAAGGGGGACAGGGTCGAAGAGATACGCAGTATTTT; cdr3_aa: CASSQGGQGRRDTQYF; cdr3_length: 16; d_call: TRBD1; j_call: TRBJ2-3; clone_size: -; v_call: TRBV4-3